A single sample gave rise to the 17 T cell receptor beta chains below, sequenced in a study of T-cell reconstitution after alpha-beta-depleted transplantation in children. Unique molecular identifiers featured in how the TCRbeta library was prepared. TCRdb re-derived calls from the PCR reads in MiXCR, one entry per CDR3 protein. The sample includes 6,000 or so distinct CDR3 sequences, about 14% seen only once; the top ten take under 90%. The sequencing here drew on PBMCs, mostly from graft donor cells, taken 180 days after TCRalphabeta/CD19-depleted stem cell transplant. The source is a patient younger than 10 who had a stem cell transplant for inherited bone marrow failure, so the T cells may come from the graft donor.

This clonotype came up many times. The chain uses TRBV5-5 and TRBJ1-3; no clear D gene. The V gene lost 0 bases and the J gene lost 5 bases, with 9 bases spanning the gap. The CDR3 is 14 amino acids. Per the germline V gene, CDR1 is SGHKS and CDR2 is YYEKEE (reference sequence). This chain's CDR3 is CASSLGLARNTIYF. DNA for the CDR3: TGTGCCAGCAGCTTGGGACTTGCTAGAAACACCATATATTTT.

By frequency in the sample, this clonotype is medium-sized. The chain is built from TRBV7-9 and TRBJ2-1; tentatively, D is TRBD2 (6 bases). The germline CDR1 and CDR2 sequences are SEHNR and FQNEAQ (reference sequence). The ends were cut back, 4 bases at V and 8 bases at J, with 9 bases in the middle. CDR3 length equals 12 residues. This CDR3 reads CASSWTIDEQFF. The CDR3 bases are TGTGCCAGCAGCTGGACTATCGATGAGCAGTTCTTC.

This clonotype was seen at least ten times. This chain uses TRBV6-2 or TRBV6-3 with TRBJ2-1, with unresolved D. The V end was cut by 6 bases, the J end by 8 bases, with 11 bases between. CDR3 length: 12 amino acids. Per germline, CDR1 MNHEY and CDR2 SVGEGT. Here the CDR3 DNA reads TGTGCCAGCAGCAATACCTGGGATGAGCAGTTCTTC. It specifies CASSNTWDEQFF.

This clonotype was detected many times. This sequence joins TRBV20-1 and TRBJ2-5, with 14 bases aligning to TRBD2. Germline values: CDR1 DFQATT, CDR2 SNEGSKA (reference sequence). The CDR3 is made up of 18 amino acids. Trimming cost V 0 bases and J 3 bases; bases outside gene matches: 9. CDR3 amino acids: CSARDLFPGLAGEETQYF. In DNA, the CDR3 is TGCAGTGCTAGAGATCTCTTCCCGGGACTAGCGGGAGAAGAGACCCAGTACTTC.

V gene TRBV3-1 combines with J gene TRBJ2-2; TRBD1 agrees at 9 bases. V was clipped by 5 bases and J by 0 bases; unmatched bases: 4. Germline V lookup: CDR1 LGHDT, CDR2 YNNKEL (reference sequence). CDR3 size: 16 residues. CDR3 nucleotides: TGTGCCAGCAGCGTAACAGGGGGCCCGAACACCGGGGAGCTGTTTTTT. It is translated as CASSVTGGPNTGELFF.

The chain carries TRBV7-9 and TRBJ2-1; 7 bases line up with TRBD2. This CDR3 has 16 amino acids. In germline, CDR1 is SEHNR, CDR2 FQNEAQ (reference sequence). The trim removed 1 base at V and 0 bases at J, leaving 3 bases unmatched. The CDR3 region has the DNA TGTGCCAGCAGCTTAGTTTCGGGAGGCTCCTACAATGAGCAGTTCTTC. It encodes CASSLVSGGSYNEQFF.

The sample holds many counts of this clonotype. The V call is TRBV28, the J call TRBJ2-5; TRBD1 agrees at 10 bases. The length of the CDR3 is 11 residues. V dropped 6 bases and J dropped 13; count of bases not matched to a gene: 5. Germline CDR1 is MDHEN and CDR2 is SYDVKM. The CDR3 protein is CASSGRDRGYF. In DNA form, the CDR3 reads TGTGCCAGCAGCGGCCGGGACAGGGGGTACTTC.

This clonotype appeared many times. V usage is TRBV5-1 and J usage is TRBJ2-7, with D uncertain. The length of the CDR3 is 15 residues. Germline CDR1 reads SGHRS; CDR2 reads YFSETQ. The ends were cut back, 4 bases at V and 1 base at J, with 15 bases in the middle. CDR3 in amino acids: CASSLLYPSSYEQYF. In DNA, the CDR3 is TGCGCCAGCAGCCTATTATACCCATCATCCTACGAGCAGTACTTC.

The V and J genes are TRBV4-2 and TRBJ2-5; 10 bases align to TRBD1. The trim removed 3 bases at V and 5 bases at J, leaving 6 bases unmatched. CDR3 size: 15 residues. In germline, CDR1 is LGHNA, CDR2 YNFKEQ. The CDR3 coding sequence is TGTGCCAGCAGCCAGACAGGGGGCTCAGGCGAGACCCAGTACTTC. Residues: CASSQTGGSGETQYF.

This clonotype was observed at least ten times. The chain uses TRBV5-1 and TRBJ2-1, with 7 bases matching TRBD2. Germline lookup yields CDR1 SGHRS and CDR2 YFSETQ. The CDR3 loop spans 15 amino acids. The V and J ends lost 0 bases and 0 bases, in that order; junction bases with no gene match: 0. The CDR3 loop reads CASSLASGSYNEQFF. The CDR3 DNA follows: TGCGCCAGCAGCTTGGCTAGCGGCTCCTACAATGAGCAGTTCTTC.

The V gene is TRBV6-5, the J gene TRBJ1-2; D remains unclear. The V and J ends lost 6 bases and 6 bases respectively, with 8 bases between them. Germline CDR1 and CDR2: MNHEY and SVGAGI. The CDR3 contains 11 residues. CDR3 nucleotides: TGTGCCAGCAGGAGCGTGAATGGCTACACCTTC. Translated, it gives CASRSVNGYTF.

In this sample, this clonotype turned up many times. The chain uses TRBV6-5 and TRBJ2-7, with a tentative D call TRBD1 (6 bases). Trimming left V 3 bases short and J 0 bases short, with 15 bases between. The germline V gene encodes CDR1 MNHEY and CDR2 SVGAGI. CDR3 length: 16 residues. The CDR3: CASSYEGQALSYEQYF. CDR3 nucleotide sequence: TGTGCCAGCAGTTATGAGGGACAAGCCCTCTCCTACGAGCAGTACTTC.

This clonotype was counted many times. The CDR3: CSARTPISTDTQYF. As DNA, the CDR3 is TGCAGTGCTAGGACTCCGATTAGCACAGATACGCAGTATTTT. This chain connects TRBV20-1 to TRBJ2-3; D uncertain. The V and J ends lost 3 bases and 0 bases respectively, with 10 bases between them. There are 14 residues in the CDR3. Germline V lookup: CDR1 DFQATT, CDR2 SNEGSKA (reference sequence).

This clonotype was recorded at least ten times. The chain joins TRBV27 to TRBJ2-3; D assignment may be TRBD1 or TRBD2 (5 bases each). CDR1 is MNHEY and CDR2 is SMNVEV in the germline V gene (reference sequence). This CDR3 is 16 amino acids long. V was pared by 6 bases and J by 0 bases, with 16 bases between. Here the CDR3 DNA reads TGTGCCAGCAGCCCTAGATGGGACCGAAGCACAGATACGCAGTATTTT. Protein sequence: CASSPRWDRSTDTQYF.

This clonotype came up many times. V and J are TRBV5-6 and TRBJ2-3; D tentatively reads TRBD1 or TRBD2 (5 bases each). CDR1 is SGHDT and CDR2 is YYEEEE in the germline V gene. The ends were cut back, 3 bases at V and 9 bases at J, with 14 bases in the middle. The CDR3 extends over 13 amino acids. CDR3 residues: CASSWVWGKTQYF. CDR3 DNA: TGTGCCAGCAGCTGGGTCTGGGGGAAAACGCAGTATTTT. Full variable domain (missing parts from reference TRBV5-6 and TRBJ2-3): DAGVTQSPTHLIKTRGQQVTLRCSPKSGHDTVSWYQQALGQGPQFIFQYYEEEERQRGNFPDRFSGHQFPNYSSELNVNALLLGDSALYLCASSWVWGKTQYFGPGTRLTVL.

This clonotype was seen ten or more times. The chain links TRBV7-2 to TRBJ2-7; 16 bases line up with TRBD2. In germline, CDR1 is SGHTA, CDR2 FQGNSA. V lost 1 base, J lost 3 bases, and 6 bases stayed unmatched. This CDR3 has 18 residues. In nucleotides, the CDR3 is TGTGCCAGCAGCTTAGGCGGGACTAGCGGGGGGGGGGACTACGAGCAGTACTTC. Translation gives CASSLGGTSGGGDYEQYF. Together with reference TRBV7-2 and TRBJ2-7, the CDR3 gives the full variable domain: GAGVSQSPSNKVTEKGKDVELRCDPISGHTALYWYRQSLGQGLEFLIYFQGNSAPDKSGLPSDRFSAERTGGSVSTLTIQRTQQEDSAVYLCASSLGGTSGGGDYEQYFGPGTRLTVT.

This clonotype appeared many times. The V call is TRBV7-9, the J call TRBJ2-3; 11 bases are shared with TRBD2. V lost 5 bases to trimming and J lost 5 bases; unmatched junction nucleotides: 3. The CDR3 totals 14 residues. The germline V gene encodes CDR1 SEHNR and CDR2 FQNEAQ (reference sequence). This chain's CDR3 is CASSPSGGKDTQYF. The CDR3 DNA follows: TGTGCCAGCAGCCCTAGCGGGGGGAAAGATACGCAGTATTTT.